This T cell receptor beta chain came from a study of identical twins. Unique molecular identifiers were in the cDNA, with template-switch universal primer binding. Using its own MiXCR run on the 5' RACE reads, TCRdb lists one record per CDR3 protein. The table lists some 440,000 distinct CDR3 sequences, around 24% of them singletons. The junction had 5 bases not matched to a gene; V was cut back by 2 bases and J by 2 bases. The CDR3 runs 16 residues. CDR1 is MNHEY, CDR2 SVGEGT, per germline. A further study also used this sample, focusing on T cells expressing NK-cell markers. As reported in that work: Out of eight donors sequenced, seven tested HCMV-seropositive and the remaining one seronegative. The leading position in the CD3+CD56-NKG2C+ fraction of several donors also went to these clonotypes.

The clonotype comes from a woman aged 18-30 years in good health. Sequenced: CD4+ T cells sorted from blood. The chain is built from TRBV6-2 or TRBV6-3 and TRBJ2-5; 10 bases line up with TRBD2. CDR3 nucleotides: TGTGCCAGCAGTTACCCGAGTAGCGGGGGGCAAGAGACCCAGTACTTC. Its translation: CASSYPSSGGQETQYF.